This T cell receptor (beta chain) was sequenced in a study of T cell repertoires in cytomegalovirus infection. Overall study context: Matching HLA type, along with CMV infection, was indicated by public TCR beta signatures.

This clonotype has just a few counts. The antigen is not known. MiXCR was run by TCRdb on the reads, yielding one entry per CDR3 protein. Altogether roughly 500,000 distinct CDR3 sequences are present, about 39% being singletons, with the ten largest covering 43%. General study results and limits: HLA-C-restricted CMV clonotypes gave the most frequent clonotype in two of eight donors.

Sequenced here: cultured PBMCs, sampled from culture after CMV antigen stimulation. This sequence originates from a human donor in good health (CMV status not recorded). Some clones in this sample may be carry-over from other donors' samples.

The CDR3 sequence: CASSPGTTPYEQYF. The DNA of the CDR3 is TGTGCCAGCTCCCCTGGGACAACCCCCTACGAGCAGTACTTC. The chain is built from TRBV12-3 or TRBV12-4 and TRBJ2-7, with D possibly being TRBD1 (6 bases). V gave up 8 bases and J gave up 2 bases, with 16 bases separating them. The CDR3 runs to 14 residues.